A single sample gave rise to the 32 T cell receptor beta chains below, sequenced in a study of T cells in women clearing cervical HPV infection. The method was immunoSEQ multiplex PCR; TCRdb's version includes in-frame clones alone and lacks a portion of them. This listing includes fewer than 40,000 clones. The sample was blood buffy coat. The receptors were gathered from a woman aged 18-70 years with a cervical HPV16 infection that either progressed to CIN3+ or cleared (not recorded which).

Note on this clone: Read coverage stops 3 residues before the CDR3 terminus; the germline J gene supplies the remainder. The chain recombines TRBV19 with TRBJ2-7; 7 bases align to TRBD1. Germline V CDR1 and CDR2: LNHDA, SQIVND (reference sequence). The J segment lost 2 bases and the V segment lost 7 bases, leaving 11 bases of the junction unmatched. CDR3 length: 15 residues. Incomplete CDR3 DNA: TGTGCCAGTAAGCAAGAGGGGGCAGGGACCTACGAG. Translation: CASKQEGAGTYE. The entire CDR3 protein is CASKQEGAGTYEQYF. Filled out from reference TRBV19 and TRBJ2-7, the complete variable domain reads DGGITQSPKYLFRKEGQNVTLSCEQNLNHDAMYWYRQDPGQGLRLIYYSQIVNDFQKGDIAEGYSVSREKKESFPLTVTSAQKNPTAFYLCASKQEGAGTYEQYFGPGTRLTVT.

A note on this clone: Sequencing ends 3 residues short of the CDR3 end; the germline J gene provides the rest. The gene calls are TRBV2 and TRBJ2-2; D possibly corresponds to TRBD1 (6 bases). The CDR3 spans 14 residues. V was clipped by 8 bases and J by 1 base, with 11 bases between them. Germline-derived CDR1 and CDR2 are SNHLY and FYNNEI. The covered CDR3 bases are TGTGCCAGCCGACAGGCCGAGAACACCGGGGAG. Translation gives CASRQAENTGE. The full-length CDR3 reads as CASRQAENTGELFF.

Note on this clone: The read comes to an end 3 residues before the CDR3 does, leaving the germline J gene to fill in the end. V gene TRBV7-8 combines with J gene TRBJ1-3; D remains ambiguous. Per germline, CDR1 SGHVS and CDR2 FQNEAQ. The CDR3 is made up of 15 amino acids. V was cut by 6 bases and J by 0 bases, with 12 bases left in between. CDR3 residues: CASSGVAGSGNTIYF. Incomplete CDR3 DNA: TGTGCCAGCAGTGGGGTTGCGGGCTCTGGAAACACC.

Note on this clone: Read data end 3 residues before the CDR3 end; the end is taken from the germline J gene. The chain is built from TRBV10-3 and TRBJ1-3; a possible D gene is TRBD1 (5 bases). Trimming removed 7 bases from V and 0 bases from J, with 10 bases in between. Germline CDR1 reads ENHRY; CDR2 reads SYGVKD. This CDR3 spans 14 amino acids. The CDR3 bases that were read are TGTGCCATCACGACAGAAAGCTCTGGAAACACC. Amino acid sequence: CAITTESSGNT. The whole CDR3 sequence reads CAITTESSGNTIYF.

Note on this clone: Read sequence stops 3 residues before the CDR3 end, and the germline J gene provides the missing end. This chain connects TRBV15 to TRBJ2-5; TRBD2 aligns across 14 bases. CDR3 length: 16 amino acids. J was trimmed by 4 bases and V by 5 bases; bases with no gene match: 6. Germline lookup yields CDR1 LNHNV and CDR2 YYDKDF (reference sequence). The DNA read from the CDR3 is TGTGCCACCAGCGGGGGACTAGCGGGGGAGGGAGAGACC. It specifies CATSGGLAGEGET. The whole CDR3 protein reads CATSGGLAGEGETQYF. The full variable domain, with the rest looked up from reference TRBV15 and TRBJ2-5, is DAMVIQNPRYQVTQFGKPVTLSCSQTLNHNVMYWYQQKSSQAPKLLFHYYDKDFNNEADTPDNFQSRRPNTSFCFLDIRSPGLGDTAMYLCATSGGLAGEGETQYFGPGTRLLVL.

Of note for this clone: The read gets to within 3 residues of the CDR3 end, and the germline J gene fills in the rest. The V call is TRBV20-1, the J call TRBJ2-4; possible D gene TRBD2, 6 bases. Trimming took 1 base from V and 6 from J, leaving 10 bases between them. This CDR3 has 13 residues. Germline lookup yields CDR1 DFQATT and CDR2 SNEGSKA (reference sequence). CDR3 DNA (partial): TGCAGTGCTAGAGGGCGGGGTTCAAACATT. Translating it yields CSARGRGSNI. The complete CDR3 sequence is CSARGRGSNIQYF.

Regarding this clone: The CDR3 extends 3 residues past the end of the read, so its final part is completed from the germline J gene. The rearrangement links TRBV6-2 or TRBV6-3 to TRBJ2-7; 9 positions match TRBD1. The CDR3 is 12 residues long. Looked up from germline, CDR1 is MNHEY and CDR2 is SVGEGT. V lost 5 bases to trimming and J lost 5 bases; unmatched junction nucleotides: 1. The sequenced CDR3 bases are TGTGCCAGCAGTCGGACAGGGGACGAG. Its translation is CASSRTGDE. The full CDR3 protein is CASSRTGDEQYF.

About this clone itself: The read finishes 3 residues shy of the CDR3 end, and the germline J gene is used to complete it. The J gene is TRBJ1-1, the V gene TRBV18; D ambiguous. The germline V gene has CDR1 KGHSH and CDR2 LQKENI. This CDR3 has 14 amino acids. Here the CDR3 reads CASSPPHGSYEAFF. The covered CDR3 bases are TGTGCCAGCTCACCACCGCACGGTTCCTACGAG.

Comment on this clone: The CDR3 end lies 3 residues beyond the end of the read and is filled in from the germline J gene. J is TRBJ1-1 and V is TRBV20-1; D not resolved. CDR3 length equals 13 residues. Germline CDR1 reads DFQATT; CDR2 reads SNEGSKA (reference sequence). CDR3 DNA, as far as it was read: TGCAGTGCTATCTCGGAGATAGCGTTAGGG. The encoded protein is CSAISEIALG. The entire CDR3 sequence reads CSAISEIALGAFF.

The CDR3 protein is CSARTGVDYNDYTF. The CDR3 DNA, read in part, is TGCAGTGCCAGGACAGGGGTTGACTACAATGAC. V is TRBV20-1 and J is TRBJ1-2; 9 bases line up with TRBD1. Read coverage stops 3 residues before the CDR3 terminus; the germline J gene supplies the remainder. The CDR3 covers 14 residues. Germline CDR1 and CDR2: DFQATT and SNEGSKA (reference sequence).

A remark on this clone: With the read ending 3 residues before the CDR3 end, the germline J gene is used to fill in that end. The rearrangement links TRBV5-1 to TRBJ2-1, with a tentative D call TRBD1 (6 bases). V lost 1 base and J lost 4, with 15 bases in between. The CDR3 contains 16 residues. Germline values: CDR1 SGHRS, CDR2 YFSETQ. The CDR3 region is CASSLTGTPRYNEQFF. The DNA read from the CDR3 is TGCGCCAGCAGCTTGACAGGGACACCCCGTTACAATGAG.

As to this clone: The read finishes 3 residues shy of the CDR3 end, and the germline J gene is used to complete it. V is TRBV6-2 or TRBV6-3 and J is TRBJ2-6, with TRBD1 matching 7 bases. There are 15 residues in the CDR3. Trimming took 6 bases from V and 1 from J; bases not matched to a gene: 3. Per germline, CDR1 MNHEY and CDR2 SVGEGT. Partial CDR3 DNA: TGTGCCAGCAGCACGACAGGGTCTGGGGCCAACGTC. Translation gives CASSTTGSGANV. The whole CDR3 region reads CASSTTGSGANVLTF.

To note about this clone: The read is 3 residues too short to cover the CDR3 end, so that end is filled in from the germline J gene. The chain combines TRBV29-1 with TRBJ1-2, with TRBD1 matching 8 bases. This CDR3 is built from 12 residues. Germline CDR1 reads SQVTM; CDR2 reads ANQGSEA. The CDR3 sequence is CSVGTGSEGYTF. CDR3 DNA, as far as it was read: TGCAGCGTTGGGACAGGGTCGGAAGGC.

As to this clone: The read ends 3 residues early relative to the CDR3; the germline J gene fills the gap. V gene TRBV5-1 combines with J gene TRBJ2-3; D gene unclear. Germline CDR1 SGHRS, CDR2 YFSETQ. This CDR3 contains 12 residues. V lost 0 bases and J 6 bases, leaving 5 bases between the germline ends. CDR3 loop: CASSLGADTQYF. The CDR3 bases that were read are TGCGCCAGCAGCTTGGGGGCCGATACG. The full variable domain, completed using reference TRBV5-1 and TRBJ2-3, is KAGVTQTPRYLIKTRGQQVTLSCSPISGHRSVSWYQQTPGQGLQFLFEYFSETQRNKGNFPGRFSGRQFSNSRSEMNVSTLELGDSALYLCASSLGADTQYFGPGTRLTVL.

CDR3 sequence reads: CASSLGPGQFYEQYF. The sequenced CDR3 bases are TGCGCCAGCAGCTTGGGACCGGGACAGTTCTACGAG. J is TRBJ2-7 and V is TRBV5-1, with 7 bases that match TRBD1. With the read ending 3 residues before the CDR3 end, the germline J gene is used to fill in that end. The CDR3 sequence is 15 residues long. Unmatched junction bases numbered 6, after V lost 0 bases and J lost 3 bases. The germline CDR1 and CDR2 sequences are SGHRS and YFSETQ.

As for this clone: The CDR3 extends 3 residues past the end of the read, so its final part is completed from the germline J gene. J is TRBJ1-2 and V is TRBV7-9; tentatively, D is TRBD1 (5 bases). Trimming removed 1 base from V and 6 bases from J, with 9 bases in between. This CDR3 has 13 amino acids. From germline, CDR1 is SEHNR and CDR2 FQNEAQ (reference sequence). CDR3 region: CASSLGRANGYTF. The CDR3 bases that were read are TGTGCCAGCAGCTTAGGCAGGGCCAATGGC.

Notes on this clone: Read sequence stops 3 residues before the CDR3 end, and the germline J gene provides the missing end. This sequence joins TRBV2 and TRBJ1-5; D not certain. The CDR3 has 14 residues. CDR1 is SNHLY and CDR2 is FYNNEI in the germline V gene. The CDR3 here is CASKAMISTDPQHF. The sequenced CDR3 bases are TGTGCCAGCAAGGCCATGATAAGCACAGATCCC.

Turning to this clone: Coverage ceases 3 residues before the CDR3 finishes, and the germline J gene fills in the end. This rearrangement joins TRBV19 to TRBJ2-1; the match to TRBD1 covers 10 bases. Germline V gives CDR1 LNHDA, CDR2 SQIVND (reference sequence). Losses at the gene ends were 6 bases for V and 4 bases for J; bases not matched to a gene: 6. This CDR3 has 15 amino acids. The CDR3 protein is CASRTGDRGYNEQFF. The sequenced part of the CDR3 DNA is TGTGCCAGTAGGACCGGGGACAGGGGTTACAATGAG.

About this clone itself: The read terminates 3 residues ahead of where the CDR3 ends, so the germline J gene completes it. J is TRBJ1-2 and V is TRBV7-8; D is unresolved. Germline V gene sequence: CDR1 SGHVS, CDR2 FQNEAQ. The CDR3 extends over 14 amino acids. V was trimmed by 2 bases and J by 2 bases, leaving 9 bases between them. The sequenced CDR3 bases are TGTGCCAGCAGCTTAAATGGGCAAAACTATGGC. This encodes CASSLNGQNYG. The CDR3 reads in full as CASSLNGQNYGYTF. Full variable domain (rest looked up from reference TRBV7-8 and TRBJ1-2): GAGVSQSPRYKVAKRGQDVALRCDPISGHVSLFWYQQALGQGPEFLTYFQNEAQLDKSGLPSDRFFAERPEGSVSTLKIQRTQQEDSAVYLCASSLNGQNYGYTFGSGTRLTVV.

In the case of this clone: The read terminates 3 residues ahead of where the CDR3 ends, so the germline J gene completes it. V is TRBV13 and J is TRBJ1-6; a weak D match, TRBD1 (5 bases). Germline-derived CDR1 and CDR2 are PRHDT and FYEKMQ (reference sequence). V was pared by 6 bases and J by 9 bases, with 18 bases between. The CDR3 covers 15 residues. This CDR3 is CASRPIGGPGSPLHF. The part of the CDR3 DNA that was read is TGTGCCAGCAGACCTATCGGGGGTCCGGGTTCACCC.

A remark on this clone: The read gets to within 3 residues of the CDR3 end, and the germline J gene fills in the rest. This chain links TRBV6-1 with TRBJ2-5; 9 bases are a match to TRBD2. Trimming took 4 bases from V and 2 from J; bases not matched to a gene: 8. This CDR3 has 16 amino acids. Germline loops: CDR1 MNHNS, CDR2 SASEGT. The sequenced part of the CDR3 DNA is TGTGCCAGCAGTGTGTTAGCGGGGGCCCTTCAAGAGACC. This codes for CASSVLAGALQET. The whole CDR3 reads CASSVLAGALQETQYF.

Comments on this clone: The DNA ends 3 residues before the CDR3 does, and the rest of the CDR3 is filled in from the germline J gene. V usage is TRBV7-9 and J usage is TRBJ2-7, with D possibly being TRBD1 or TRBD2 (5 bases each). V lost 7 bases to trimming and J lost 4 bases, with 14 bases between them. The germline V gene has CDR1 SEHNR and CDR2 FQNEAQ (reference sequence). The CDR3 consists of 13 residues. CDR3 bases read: TGTGCCAGCACCCGGCGCGAGGGGTACGAG. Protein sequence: CASTRREGYE. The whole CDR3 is CASTRREGYEQYF.

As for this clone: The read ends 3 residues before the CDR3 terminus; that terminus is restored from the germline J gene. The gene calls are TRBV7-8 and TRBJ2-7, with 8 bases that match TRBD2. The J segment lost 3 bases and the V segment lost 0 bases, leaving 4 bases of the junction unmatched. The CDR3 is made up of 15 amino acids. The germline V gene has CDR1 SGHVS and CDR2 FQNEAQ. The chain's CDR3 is CASSLAGGGIYEQYF. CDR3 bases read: TGTGCCAGCAGCTTAGCTGGCGGGGGGATCTACGAG.

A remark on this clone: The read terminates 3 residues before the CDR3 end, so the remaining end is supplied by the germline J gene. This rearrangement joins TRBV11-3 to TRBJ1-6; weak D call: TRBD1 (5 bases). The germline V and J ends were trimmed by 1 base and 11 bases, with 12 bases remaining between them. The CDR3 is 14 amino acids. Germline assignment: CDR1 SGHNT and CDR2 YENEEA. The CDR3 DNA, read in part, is TGTGCCAGCAGCTTAGGGCAGGGAGTGGCACCC. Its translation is CASSLGQGVAP. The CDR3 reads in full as CASSLGQGVAPLHF.

The CDR3 protein is CASSDHGGTEAFF. The DNA read from the CDR3 is TGTGCCAGCAGCGATCACGGGGGCACTGAA. The chain carries TRBV7-3 and TRBJ1-1, with D possibly being TRBD1 (5 bases). From the germline J gene comes the end of the CDR3, since the read stops 3 residues before it. The germline V gene has CDR1 SGHTA and CDR2 FQGTGA. Trimming removed 5 bases at V and 4 bases at J, with 11 bases between. The CDR3 has 13 residues. Supplemented by reference TRBV7-3 and TRBJ1-1, the full variable domain reads GAGVSQTPSNKVTEKGKYVELRCDPISGHTALYWYRQSLGQGPEFLIYFQGTGAADDSGLPNDRFFAVRPEGSVSTLKIQRTERGDSAVYLCASSDHGGTEAFFGQGTRLTVV.

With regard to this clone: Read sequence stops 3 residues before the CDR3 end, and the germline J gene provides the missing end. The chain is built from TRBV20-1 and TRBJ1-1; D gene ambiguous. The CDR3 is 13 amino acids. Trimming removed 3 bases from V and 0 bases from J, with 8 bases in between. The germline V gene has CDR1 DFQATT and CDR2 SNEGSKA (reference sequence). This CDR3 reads CSASPPMNTEAFF. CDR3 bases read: TGCAGTGCTAGCCCCCCCATGAACACTGAA.

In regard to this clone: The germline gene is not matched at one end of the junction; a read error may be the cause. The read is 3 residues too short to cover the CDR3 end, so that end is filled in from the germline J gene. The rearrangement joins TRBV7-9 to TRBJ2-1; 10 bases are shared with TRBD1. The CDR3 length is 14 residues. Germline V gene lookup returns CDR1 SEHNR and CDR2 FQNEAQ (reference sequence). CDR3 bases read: TGTGCCAGCAGTCGGGACAGGGGCTACCATGAG. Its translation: CASSRDRGYHE. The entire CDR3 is CASSRDRGYHEQFF.

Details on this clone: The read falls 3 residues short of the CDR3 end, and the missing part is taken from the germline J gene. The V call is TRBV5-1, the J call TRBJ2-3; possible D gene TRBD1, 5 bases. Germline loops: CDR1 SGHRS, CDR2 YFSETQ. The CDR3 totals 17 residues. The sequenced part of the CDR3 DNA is TGCGCCAGCAGCCCCGTTTTTGGGGCGGAACGCCAAGAGACG. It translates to CASSPVFGAERQET. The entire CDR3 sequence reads CASSPVFGAERQETQYF.

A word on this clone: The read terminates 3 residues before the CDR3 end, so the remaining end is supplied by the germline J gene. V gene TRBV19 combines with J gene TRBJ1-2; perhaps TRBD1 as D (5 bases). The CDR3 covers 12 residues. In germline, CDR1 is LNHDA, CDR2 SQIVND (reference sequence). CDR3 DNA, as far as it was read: TGTGCCAGTTGGGTCCCCCAGGGAGGC. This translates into CASWVPQGG. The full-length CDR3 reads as CASWVPQGGYTF. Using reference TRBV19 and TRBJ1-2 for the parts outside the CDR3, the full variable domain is DGGITQSPKYLFRKEGQNVTLSCEQNLNHDAMYWYRQDPGQGLRLIYYSQIVNDFQKGDIAEGYSVSREKKESFPLTVTSAQKNPTAFYLCASWVPQGGYTFGSGTRLTVV.

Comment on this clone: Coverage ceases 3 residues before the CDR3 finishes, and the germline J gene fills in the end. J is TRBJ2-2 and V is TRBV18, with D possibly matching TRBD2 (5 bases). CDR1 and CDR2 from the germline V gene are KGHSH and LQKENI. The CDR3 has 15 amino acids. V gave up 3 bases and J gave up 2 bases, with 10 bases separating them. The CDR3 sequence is CASSPERANTGELFF. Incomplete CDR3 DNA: TGTGCCAGCTCACCGGAGAGGGCTAACACCGGGGAG.

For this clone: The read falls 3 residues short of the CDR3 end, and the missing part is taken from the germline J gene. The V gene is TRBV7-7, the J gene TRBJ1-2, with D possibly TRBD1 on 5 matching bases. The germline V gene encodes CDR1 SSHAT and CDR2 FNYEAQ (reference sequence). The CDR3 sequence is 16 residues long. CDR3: CASSAGTSGGTETYTF. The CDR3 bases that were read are TGTGCCAGCAGCGCCGGGACTAGCGGGGGTACGGAGACC.

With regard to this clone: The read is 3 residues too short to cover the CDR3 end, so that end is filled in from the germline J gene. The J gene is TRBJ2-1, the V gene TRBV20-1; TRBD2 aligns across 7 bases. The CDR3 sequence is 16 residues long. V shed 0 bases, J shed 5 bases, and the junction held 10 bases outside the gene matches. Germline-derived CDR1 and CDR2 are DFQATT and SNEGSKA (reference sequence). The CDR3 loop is CSARDLLTGGNNEQFF. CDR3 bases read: TGCAGTGCTAGAGATCTTCTAACGGGGGGAAACAATGAG.